These 26 T cell receptor beta chains came from one sample sequenced in a study of tumor-infiltrating lymphocytes in localized non-small cell lung cancer. Profiling relied on immunoSEQ multiplex PCR, and the TCRdb table lists in-frame clones only, not all of them. The data show some 8,000 clones, 65% to 80% seen once. The sample consisted of lung tumor tissue. Source of these receptors: a human donor with non-small cell lung cancer.

This chain uses TRBV7-8 with TRBJ2-7; D may be TRBD1 (7 bases). V lost 5 bases to trimming and J lost 3 bases, with 23 bases between them. CDR3 length equals 17 residues. Germline CDR1 is SGHVS and CDR2 is FQNEAQ. The CDR3, as DNA: TGTGCCAGCAGCCTCACGACTGCGGGCAGGGGGGTCTACGAGCAGTACTTC. Protein product: CASSLTTAGRGVYEQYF.

Only a few counts were recorded for this clone. The V and J genes are TRBV20-1 and TRBJ1-1; D unclear. CDR1 DFQATT and CDR2 SNEGSKA come from the germline V gene (reference sequence). There are 11 residues in the CDR3. The CDR3 DNA reads TGCAGCGTAGTGGAGAGAGGTGAAGCTTTCTTT. This sequence encodes CSVVERGEAFF.

This chain joins TRBV11-2 and TRBJ2-3; D is possibly TRBD1 or TRBD2 (5 bases each). The CDR3 runs 12 residues. Trimming took off 9 bases at V and 6 bases at J, with 13 bases between the two ends. From germline, CDR1 is SGHAT and CDR2 FQNNGV. The CDR3 loop is CASGTALDTQYF. CDR3 DNA sequence: TGTGCCAGTGGGACCGCCTTGGATACGCAGTATTTT.

This chain connects TRBV2 to TRBJ2-3, with D perhaps matching TRBD1 or TRBD2 (7 bases each). This CDR3 contains 15 residues. The germline CDR1 and CDR2 sequences are SNHLY and FYNNEI. Trimming took 1 base from V and 4 from J, leaving 12 bases between them. In nucleotides, the CDR3 is TGTGCCAGCAGTGAAGGTTCAGGGGGGGCAGATACGCAGTATTTT. It translates to CASSEGSGGADTQYF.

The chain has TRBV7-8 and TRBJ2-1; the D is unclear. Germline CDR1 SGHVS, CDR2 FQNEAQ. Between the trimmed V and J ends, which lost 1 base and 4 bases, there was a span of 14 bases. The CDR3 has 16 amino acids. The CDR3 region is CASSLERRPLYNEQFF. DNA for the CDR3: TGTGCCAGCAGCTTAGAGCGTAGACCGCTTTACAATGAGCAGTTCTTC.

The chain links TRBV29-1 to TRBJ2-3, with D perhaps matching TRBD1 (5 bases). The V gene's germline CDR1 is SQVTM and CDR2 ANQGSEA. V lost 6 bases, J lost 0 bases, and 13 bases lay in between. The CDR3 sequence is 14 residues long. CDR3: CSVVQVSSTDTQYF. The CDR3 DNA follows: TGCAGCGTAGTACAGGTTTCGAGCACAGATACGCAGTATTTT.

Notes on this clone: One end of the junction varies from germline; a read error may be responsible. The chain couples TRBV28 to TRBJ2-4; the D gene is possibly TRBD1 (6 bases). Germline V lookup: CDR1 MDHEN, CDR2 SYDVKM. There are 16 residues in the CDR3. CDR3 in amino acids: CASSVPGHPAKYIQYF. The CDR3 DNA sequence: TGTGCCAGCAGTGTGCCGGGACATCCGGCCAAATACATTCAGTACTTC.

This chain joins TRBV28 and TRBJ1-1, with a weak D call TRBD1 (5 bases). Trimming shortened V by 1 base and J by 1 base, and 7 bases separated the two germline ends. This CDR3 spans 14 amino acids. Germline V gives CDR1 MDHEN, CDR2 SYDVKM. The CDR3 DNA follows: TGTGCCAGCAGTTTATCCGACAGGAACACTGAAGCTTTCTTT. Protein: CASSLSDRNTEAFF.

This clone has only a few counts. The genes are TRBV6-1 and TRBJ2-2, with 11 bases matching TRBD1. Germline CDR1 and CDR2: MNHNS and SASEGT. Losses at the gene ends were 7 bases for V and 5 bases for J; bases not matched to a gene: 6. The CDR3 spans 15 residues. CDR3 DNA: TGTGCCAGCAACCCGGACAGGGGGCGGACCGGGGAGCTGTTTTTT. Translating gives CASNPDRGRTGELFF.

The gene calls are TRBV15 and TRBJ2-5; D unresolved. Trimming took off 0 bases at V and 2 bases at J, with 13 bases between the two ends. Germline lookup yields CDR1 LNHNV and CDR2 YYDKDF (reference sequence). The CDR3 consists of 16 residues. The CDR3 spells CATSRDPSQTQETQYF. The CDR3 DNA is TGTGCCACCAGCAGAGATCCCTCCCAGACACAAGAGACCCAGTACTTC.

The V and J genes are TRBV2 and TRBJ1-5; weak D call: TRBD1 (6 bases). The ends were cut back, 5 bases at V and 6 bases at J, with 14 bases in the middle. Germline lookup yields CDR1 SNHLY and CDR2 FYNNEI. The CDR3 has 14 residues. The CDR3 DNA reads as TGTGCCAGCAGTATACAGGGTTTGGGTCAGCCCCAGCATTTT. Its translation is CASSIQGLGQPQHF.

The rearrangement joins TRBV7-9 to TRBJ1-5; D unclear. The CDR3 extends over 13 amino acids. V was cut by 3 bases and J by 5 bases, with 8 bases left in between. CDR1 and CDR2 (germline): SEHNR, FQNEAQ (reference sequence). The CDR3 protein is CASSLEGDQPQHF. The CDR3 DNA is TGTGCCAGCAGCTTGGAAGGAGATCAGCCCCAGCATTTT. Based on the CDR3 plus reference TRBV7-9 and TRBJ1-5, the full variable domain is DTGVSQNPRHKITKRGQNVTFRCDPISEHNRLYWYRQTLGQGPEFLTYFQNEAQLEKSRLLSDRFSAERPKGSFSTLEIQRTEQGDSAMYLCASSLEGDQPQHFGDGTRLSIL.

The CDR3 nucleotides are TGTGCCAGCAGCGTACAGGTCGGGATAGGCACCGGGGAGCTGTTTTTT. It codes for CASSVQVGIGTGELFF. The chain employs TRBV7-9 and TRBJ2-2; TRBD1 or TRBD2 may be the D gene (5 bases each). V lost 5 bases and J lost 4, with 17 bases in between. Germline assignment: CDR1 SEHNR and CDR2 FQNEAQ (reference sequence). The CDR3 extends over 16 amino acids. Using reference TRBV7-9 and TRBJ2-2 for the parts outside the CDR3, the full variable domain is DTGVSQNPRHKITKRGQNVTFRCDPISEHNRLYWYRQTLGQGPEFLTYFQNEAQLEKSRLLSDRFSAERPKGSFSTLEIQRTEQGDSAMYLCASSVQVGIGTGELFFGEGSRLTVL.

V usage is TRBV12-5 and J usage is TRBJ2-6; D is ambiguous. V lost 6 bases and J 4 bases, leaving 13 bases between the germline ends. The CDR3 consists of 15 residues. Germline-derived CDR1 and CDR2 are LGHNT and FRNRAP. The CDR3 nucleotides read TGTGCTAGTGGCCCCCACCTTGGAGGGGCCAACGTCCTGACTTTC. Encoded protein: CASGPHLGGANVLTF.

The J gene is TRBJ2-7, the V gene TRBV19; no reliable D call. Germline loops: CDR1 LNHDA, CDR2 SQIVND (reference sequence). Trimming stripped 6 bases from V and 3 bases from J, with 12 bases between. CDR3 length: 13 residues. The DNA for the CDR3 is TGTGCCAGTAGCGAATCTTTTGACTACGAGCAGTACTTC. The encoded protein is CASSESFDYEQYF.

This clone showed up just once. The V and J genes are TRBV30 and TRBJ1-1; D call uncertain. V was clipped by 0 bases and J by 7 bases, with 6 bases between them. Germline V gene sequence: CDR1 GTSNPN, CDR2 SVGIG (reference sequence). This CDR3 spans 11 amino acids. CDR3 loop: CAWSVYLEAFF. CDR3 nucleotides: TGTGCCTGGAGTGTCTACCTTGAAGCTTTCTTT.

The CDR3 sequence is CASSAEDGHNEQFF. CDR3 sequence (DNA): TGTGCCAGCAGCGCAGAAGACGGACACAATGAGCAGTTCTTC. V and J are TRBV11-3 and TRBJ2-1; D gene uncertain. This CDR3 is 14 amino acids long. The V gene's germline CDR1 is SGHNT and CDR2 YENEEA. With 5 bases removed from V and 5 bases from J, the gap between germline ends came to 13 bases.

The rearrangement links TRBV7-2 to TRBJ2-5; 8 bases fit TRBD2. There are 16 residues in the CDR3. With V trimmed by 5 bases and J by 1 base, 9 bases remained unmatched. Germline CDR1 SGHTA, CDR2 FQGNSA. CDR3 amino acids: CASSLHALAGQETQYF. In nucleotides, the CDR3 is TGTGCCAGCAGCCTACATGCCCTAGCGGGCCAAGAGACCCAGTACTTC. Together with reference TRBV7-2 and TRBJ2-5, the CDR3 gives the full variable domain: GAGVSQSPSNKVTEKGKDVELRCDPISGHTALYWYRQSLGQGLEFLIYFQGNSAPDKSGLPSDRFSAERTGGSVSTLTIQRTQQEDSAVYLCASSLHALAGQETQYFGPGTRLLVL.

This clone was seen more than once but under ten times. The chain joins TRBV7-2 to TRBJ2-1; no definite D call. CDR1 is SGHTA, CDR2 FQGNSA, per germline. This CDR3 spans 13 amino acids. V was cut by 2 bases and J by 4 bases, with 6 bases left in between. CDR3 DNA sequence: TGTGCCAGCAGCTTATACCGATACAATGAGCAGTTCTTC. Protein: CASSLYRYNEQFF.

The gene calls are TRBV7-2 and TRBJ2-7; 7 bases line up with TRBD2. The germline V gene has CDR1 SGHTA and CDR2 FQGNSA. The CDR3 sequence is 14 residues long. The ends lost 2 bases at V and 6 bases at J; junction bases unmatched: 7. CDR3 in DNA: TGTGCCAGCAGCTTAAAGAGGTCGGGGGGCGAGCAGTACTTC. It yields the protein CASSLKRSGGEQYF.

As concerns this clone: Mismatch with germline at one junction end may stem from a read error. This chain uses TRBV4-3 with TRBJ2-7; D might be TRBD2 (6 bases). Germline V gives CDR1 LGHNA, CDR2 YSLEER. This CDR3 has 16 amino acids. The CDR3 here is CASSQERGLYSSEQYF. CDR3 nucleotide sequence: TGCGCCAGCAGCCAAGAACGCGGACTATACTCCTCCGAGCAGTACTTC.

CDR3 sequence: CASSRLALPHEQYF. CDR3 in DNA: TGTGCCAGCAGCCGACTAGCACTGCCCCACGAGCAGTACTTC. The chain is built from TRBV5-4 and TRBJ2-7, with TRBD2 identical over 7 bases. This CDR3 contains 14 residues. Unmatched junction bases numbered 9, after V lost 4 bases and J lost 5 bases. CDR1 SGHNT and CDR2 YYREEE come from the germline V gene (reference sequence).

The genes are TRBV7-9 and TRBJ1-1; D uncertain. With 7 bases removed from V and 4 bases from J, the gap between germline ends came to 10 bases. Per the germline V gene, CDR1 is SEHNR and CDR2 is FQNEAQ (reference sequence). The length of the CDR3 is 12 residues. The DNA of the CDR3 is TGTGCCAGCACTCCCCTAATCACTGAAGCTTTCTTT. Protein: CASTPLITEAFF.

This chain joins TRBV6-5 and TRBJ2-3, with TRBD2 matching over 8 bases. This CDR3 spans 13 amino acids. The ends lost 10 bases at V and 0 bases at J; junction bases unmatched: 3. The V gene's germline CDR1 is MNHEY and CDR2 SVGAGI. For the CDR3, the DNA is TGTGCCACGACTAGCGACAGCACAGATACGCAGTATTTT. Translated, it gives CATTSDSTDTQYF.

The chain joins TRBV9 to TRBJ2-3; D not certain. V was pared by 0 bases and J by 4 bases, with 6 bases between. The CDR3 has 13 amino acids. Germline V gene data show CDR1 as SGDLS and CDR2 as YYNGEE. CDR3 residues: CASSVVFSDTQYF. The CDR3 coding sequence is TGTGCCAGCAGCGTAGTTTTCTCAGATACGCAGTATTTT.

The rearrangement joins TRBV6-5 to TRBJ1-4; D uncertain. V lost 6 bases to trimming and J lost 10 bases, with 15 bases between them. The CDR3 is 13 residues long. CDR1 and CDR2 (germline): MNHEY, SVGAGI. The CDR3 here is CASRSGSHGKLFF. CDR3 nucleotide sequence: TGTGCCAGCAGGTCAGGCTCCCACGGAAAACTGTTTTTT.